The source of this T cell receptor (beta chain) is a study of blood T cell repertoires in COVID-19. Turning to the study itself: Samples representing acute and convalescent COVID-19 were sourced from the United States, Italy and Spain. From T cells, B-cell-depleted T cells, or PBMCs came the material, which was cDNA or gDNA.

Per the study methods: The assay estimated nucleated cells by amplifying reference gene primers. Only in-frame clones appear in the TCRdb table, and some are missing; sequencing was by immunoSEQ multiplex PCR. D and trimming come from the DNA, and the V and J calls and clone size come from that table. The sample records 150,000 to 200,000 clones, around four fifths being singletons. Trimming removed 0 bases from V and 6 bases from J, with 12 bases in between. Germline V gene sequence: CDR1 SGHAT, CDR2 FQNNGV. The CDR3 extends over 15 amino acids. Patients from Seattle were sampled longitudinally, starting during active infection.

V is TRBV11-2 and J is TRBJ1-5; a possible D gene is TRBD1 (5 bases). This sequence originates from an older woman with COVID-19, enrolled during active disease. Sequencing was done on a sample of peripheral blood. Here the CDR3 DNA reads TGTGCCAGCAGCTTAGACGGGGGGATCGGTCAGCCCCAGCATTTT. Its translation: CASSLDGGIGQPQHF.